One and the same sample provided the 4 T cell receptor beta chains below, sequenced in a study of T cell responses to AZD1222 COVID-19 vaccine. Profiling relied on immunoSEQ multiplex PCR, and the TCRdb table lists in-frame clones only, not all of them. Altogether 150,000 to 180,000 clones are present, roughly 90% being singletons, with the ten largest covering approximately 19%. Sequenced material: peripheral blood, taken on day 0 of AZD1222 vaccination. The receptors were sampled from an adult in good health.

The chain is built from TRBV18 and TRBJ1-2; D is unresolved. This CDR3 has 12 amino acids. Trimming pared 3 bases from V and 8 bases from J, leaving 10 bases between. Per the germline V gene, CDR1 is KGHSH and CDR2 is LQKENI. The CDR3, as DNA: TGTGCCAGCTCACCGACGGAGCAGGGCTACACCTTC. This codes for CASSPTEQGYTF. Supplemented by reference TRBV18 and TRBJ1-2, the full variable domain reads NAGVMQNPRHLVRRRGQEARLRCSPMKGHSHVYWYRQLPEEGLKFMVYLQKENIIDESGMPKERFSAEFPKEGPSILRIQQVVRGDSAAYFCASSPTEQGYTFGSGTRLTVV.

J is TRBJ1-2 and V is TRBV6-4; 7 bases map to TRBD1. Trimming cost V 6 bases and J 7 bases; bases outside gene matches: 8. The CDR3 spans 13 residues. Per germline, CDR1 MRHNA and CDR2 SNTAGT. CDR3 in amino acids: CASRATGSSGYTF. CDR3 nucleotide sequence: TGTGCCAGCAGAGCGACAGGGTCCAGTGGCTACACCTTC.

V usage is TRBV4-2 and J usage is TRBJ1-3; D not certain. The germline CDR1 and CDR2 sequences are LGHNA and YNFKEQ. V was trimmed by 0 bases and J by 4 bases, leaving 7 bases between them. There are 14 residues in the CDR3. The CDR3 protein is CASSQETRGNTIYF. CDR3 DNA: TGTGCCAGCAGCCAAGAAACCCGGGGAAACACCATATATTTT.

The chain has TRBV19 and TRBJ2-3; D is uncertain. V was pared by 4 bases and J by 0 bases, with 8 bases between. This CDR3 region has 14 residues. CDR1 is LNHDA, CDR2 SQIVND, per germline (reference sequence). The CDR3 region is CASSKTPSTDTQYF. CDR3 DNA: TGTGCCAGTAGTAAGACACCTAGCACAGATACGCAGTATTTT.